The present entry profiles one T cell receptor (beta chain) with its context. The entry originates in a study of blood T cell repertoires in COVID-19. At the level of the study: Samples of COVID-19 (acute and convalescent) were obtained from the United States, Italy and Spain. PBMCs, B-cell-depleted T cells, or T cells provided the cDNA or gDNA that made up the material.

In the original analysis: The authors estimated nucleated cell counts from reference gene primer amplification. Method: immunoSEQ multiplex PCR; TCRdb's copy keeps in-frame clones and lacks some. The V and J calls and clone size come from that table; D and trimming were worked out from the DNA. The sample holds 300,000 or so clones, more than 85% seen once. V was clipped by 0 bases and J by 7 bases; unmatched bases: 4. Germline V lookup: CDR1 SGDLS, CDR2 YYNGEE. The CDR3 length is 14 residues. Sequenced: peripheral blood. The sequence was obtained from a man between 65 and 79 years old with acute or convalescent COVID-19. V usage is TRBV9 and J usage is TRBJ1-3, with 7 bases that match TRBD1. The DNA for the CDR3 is TGTGCCAGCAGCGTAGAGCCAGGGGGGAACACCATATATTTT. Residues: CASSVEPGGNTIYF.